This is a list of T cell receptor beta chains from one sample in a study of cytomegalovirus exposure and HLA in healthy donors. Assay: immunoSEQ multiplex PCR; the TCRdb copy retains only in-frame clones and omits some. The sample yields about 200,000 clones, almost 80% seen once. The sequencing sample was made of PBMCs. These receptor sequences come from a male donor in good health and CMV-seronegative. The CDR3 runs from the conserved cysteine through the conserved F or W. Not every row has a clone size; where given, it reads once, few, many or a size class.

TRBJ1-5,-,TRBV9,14,CASSVEGDGQPQHF
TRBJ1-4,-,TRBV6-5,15,CASRDFRGLGEKLFF
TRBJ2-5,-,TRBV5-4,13,CASSPGREETQYF
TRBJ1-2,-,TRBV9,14,CASSVDGGTDGYTF
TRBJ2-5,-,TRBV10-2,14,CASSESGQQETQYF
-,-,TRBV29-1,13,CSAQEGPSYEQYF
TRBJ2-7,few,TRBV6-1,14,CASSETRSSYEQYF
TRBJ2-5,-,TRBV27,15,CASRFLDRVGETQYF
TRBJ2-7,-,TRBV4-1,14,CASSQALPSSEQYF
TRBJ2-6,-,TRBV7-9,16,CASSRTGPSGANVLTF
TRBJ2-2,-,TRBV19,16,CASSISAGGFTGELFF
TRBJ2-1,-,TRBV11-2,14,CASSQWDGENEQFF
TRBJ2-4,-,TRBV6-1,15,CASSSLTVAKNIQYF
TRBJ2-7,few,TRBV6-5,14,CASTRLAGAYEQYF